Listed below are T cell receptor beta chains from one sample, sequenced in a study of cytomegalovirus exposure and HLA in healthy donors. This table comes from immunoSEQ multiplex PCR, and its TCRdb copy is limited to in-frame clones, with some not included. The sample carries some 130,000 clones, 70% to 85% recorded once. Material: PBMCs. Receptors were obtained from a female donor in good health and CMV-seronegative. The CDR3 runs from the conserved cysteine through the conserved F or W. D genes are given only for firm matches. Clone size is not always given. Where it is, it says once, few, many or a class for expanded clones.

j_call: TRBJ1-1; clone_size: once; d_call: TRBD1; v_call: TRBV7-9; cdr3_aa: CASRWDRGNTEAFF; cdr3_nt: TGTGCCAGCAGGTGGGACAGGGGGAACACTGAAGCTTTCTTT
j_call: TRBJ2-7; clone_size: few; d_call: -; v_call: TRBV7-2; cdr3_aa: CASSYNPRDNYYEQYF; cdr3_nt: TGTGCCAGCAGCTACAACCCCCGGGACAATTACTACGAGCAGTACTTC
j_call: TRBJ2-7; clone_size: few; d_call: TRBD2; v_call: TRBV2; cdr3_aa: CASGPSGSDEQYF; cdr3_nt: TGTGCCAGCGGCCCTAGCGGGAGCGACGAGCAGTACTTC
j_call: TRBJ1-1; clone_size: -; d_call: -; v_call: TRBV28; cdr3_aa: CASSLRGFGEAFF; cdr3_nt: TGTGCCAGCAGTTTGAGGGGGTTCGGGGAAGCTTTCTTT
j_call: TRBJ2-1; clone_size: -; d_call: -; v_call: TRBV21-1; cdr3_aa: CASSRDWRGWFYNEQFF; cdr3_nt: TGTGCCAGCAGCAGGGACTGGAGGGGCTGGTTTTACAATGAGCAGTTCTTC
j_call: TRBJ2-7; clone_size: -; d_call: TRBD2; v_call: TRBV5-6; cdr3_aa: CASSFGTSVTYEQYF; cdr3_nt: TGTGCCAGCAGCTTCGGGACTAGCGTCACCTACGAGCAGTACTTC
j_call: TRBJ1-5; clone_size: once; d_call: -; v_call: TRBV7-9; cdr3_aa: CASSMEGDQPQHF; cdr3_nt: TGTGCCAGCAGCATGGAGGGCGACCAGCCCCAGCATTTT
j_call: TRBJ1-1; clone_size: -; d_call: TRBD1; v_call: TRBV5-1; cdr3_aa: CASSLEITGGGITEAFF; cdr3_nt: TGCGCCAGCAGCTTGGAGATAACAGGGGGAGGTATCACTGAAGCTTTCTTT
j_call: TRBJ2-3; clone_size: -; d_call: TRBD2; v_call: TRBV18; cdr3_aa: CASSTSGSTDTQYF; cdr3_nt: TGTGCCAGCTCAACTAGCGGGAGTACAGATACGCAGTATTTT
j_call: TRBJ1-4; clone_size: few; d_call: -; v_call: TRBV2; cdr3_aa: CASSVTGEKLFF; cdr3_nt: TGTGCCAGCAGTGTAACAGGTGAAAAACTGTTTTTT
j_call: TRBJ2-1; clone_size: -; d_call: -; v_call: TRBV7-8; cdr3_aa: CASSLAGGPSYNEQFF; cdr3_nt: TGTGCCAGCAGCTTAGCTGGCGGGCCCTCCTACAATGAGCAGTTCTTC
j_call: TRBJ1-2; clone_size: -; d_call: -; v_call: TRBV6-1; cdr3_aa: CASLQGGYGYTF; cdr3_nt: TGTGCCAGTCTACAGGGTGGCTATGGCTACACCTTC
j_call: TRBJ1-5; clone_size: -; d_call: TRBD1; v_call: TRBV19; cdr3_aa: CASSHRGRLSNQPQHF; cdr3_nt: TGTGCCAGTAGCCACAGGGGGCGCCTGAGCAATCAGCCCCAGCATTTT
j_call: TRBJ2-5; clone_size: -; d_call: -; v_call: TRBV19; cdr3_aa: CASRAGTQETQYF; cdr3_nt: TGTGCCAGTAGGGCCGGGACTCAAGAGACCCAGTACTTC
j_call: TRBJ2-2; clone_size: -; d_call: TRBD2; v_call: TRBV7-9; cdr3_aa: CASSVTPGLAGVRTGELFF; cdr3_nt: TGTGCCAGCAGCGTCACCCCGGGACTAGCGGGAGTAAGGACCGGGGAGCTGTTTTTT
j_call: TRBJ1-5; clone_size: -; d_call: TRBD1; v_call: TRBV5-6; cdr3_aa: CASSLSWDRVNQPQHF; cdr3_nt: TGTGCCAGCAGCTTATCCTGGGACAGGGTAAATCAGCCCCAGCATTTT
j_call: TRBJ2-2; clone_size: -; d_call: -; v_call: TRBV9; cdr3_aa: CASSVSFNRELFF; cdr3_nt: TGTGCCAGCAGCGTATCCTTTAACAGGGAGCTGTTTTTT
j_call: TRBJ1-2; clone_size: few; d_call: -; v_call: TRBV4-1; cdr3_aa: CASSQAGEHGYTF; cdr3_nt: TGCGCCAGCAGCCAAGCCGGGGAACATGGCTACACCTTC
j_call: TRBJ2-7; clone_size: -; d_call: TRBD1; v_call: TRBV5-1; cdr3_aa: CASSGAGGRSYEQYF; cdr3_nt: TGCGCCAGCAGCGGCGCAGGGGGTCGCTCCTACGAGCAGTACTTC
j_call: TRBJ2-1; clone_size: -; d_call: -; v_call: TRBV19; cdr3_aa: CASSIFGDEQFF; cdr3_nt: TGTGCCAGTAGTATATTCGGAGATGAGCAGTTCTTC
j_call: TRBJ2-7; clone_size: -; d_call: TRBD1; v_call: TRBV7-2; cdr3_aa: CASSRRDSFVREQYF; cdr3_nt: TGTGCCAGCAGCCGCCGGGACAGTTTCGTCCGCGAGCAGTACTTC
j_call: TRBJ2-5; clone_size: -; d_call: TRBD2; v_call: TRBV7-9; cdr3_aa: CASSSSLAEQETQYF; cdr3_nt: TGTGCCAGCAGCTCGTCACTAGCGGAGCAAGAGACCCAGTACTTC
j_call: TRBJ2-7; clone_size: -; d_call: TRBD2; v_call: TRBV10-3; cdr3_aa: CAISLLAGNSYEQYF; cdr3_nt: TGTGCCATCAGTTTACTAGCGGGTAACTCCTACGAGCAGTACTTC
j_call: TRBJ1-1; clone_size: once; d_call: -; v_call: TRBV5-1; cdr3_aa: CASTWTPNTEAFF; cdr3_nt: TGCGCCAGCACCTGGACACCGAACACTGAAGCTTTCTTT
j_call: TRBJ2-2; clone_size: -; d_call: TRBD2; v_call: TRBV19; cdr3_aa: CASIKTGGRSGELFF; cdr3_nt: TGTGCCAGTATCAAAACCGGGGGGAGGAGCGGGGAGCTGTTTTTT
j_call: TRBJ2-1; clone_size: once; d_call: -; v_call: TRBV7-9; cdr3_aa: CASQLVEQFF; cdr3_nt: TGTGCCAGCCAGCTAGTTGAACAGTTCTTC
j_call: TRBJ2-3; clone_size: -; d_call: TRBD2; v_call: TRBV4-1; cdr3_aa: CASSPRRGGTDTQYF; cdr3_nt: TGCGCCAGCAGCCCCCGGAGGGGAGGGACAGATACGCAGTATTTT
j_call: TRBJ2-3; clone_size: few; d_call: -; v_call: TRBV5-1; cdr3_aa: CASSLAGQSTDTQYF; cdr3_nt: TGCGCCAGCAGCTTGGCAGGACAGAGCACAGATACGCAGTATTTT
j_call: TRBJ2-7; clone_size: once; d_call: -; v_call: TRBV5-4; cdr3_aa: CASSLAPGSFNF; cdr3_nt: TGTGCCAGCAGCTTGGCTCCCGGGAGTTTCAACTTC
j_call: TRBJ1-4; clone_size: -; d_call: -; v_call: TRBV21-1; cdr3_aa: CASSRYRGRVEKLFF; cdr3_nt: TGTGCCAGCAGCAGGTACAGGGGGCGCGTTGAAAAACTGTTTTTT
j_call: TRBJ1-5; clone_size: -; d_call: TRBD1; v_call: TRBV30; cdr3_aa: CAWSKDRVHDQPQHF; cdr3_nt: TGTGCCTGGAGCAAGGACAGGGTTCATGATCAGCCCCAGCATTTT
j_call: TRBJ2-4; clone_size: -; d_call: TRBD2; v_call: TRBV7-9; cdr3_aa: CASSQEFSGRYIQYF; cdr3_nt: TGCGCCAGCAGCCAAGAGTTTAGCGGGAGGTACATTCAGTACTTC
j_call: TRBJ1-1; clone_size: -; d_call: -; v_call: TRBV27; cdr3_aa: CASSLLGANTEAFF; cdr3_nt: TGTGCCAGCAGTTTATTGGGGGCGAACACTGAAGCTTTCTTT
j_call: TRBJ1-4; clone_size: -; d_call: -; v_call: TRBV28; cdr3_aa: CASSSSNEKLFF; cdr3_nt: TGTGCCAGCAGTTCCTCTAATGAAAAACTGTTTTTT
j_call: TRBJ2-1; clone_size: -; d_call: TRBD2; v_call: TRBV7-2; cdr3_aa: CASSSSGRYEQFF; cdr3_nt: TGTGCCAGCAGCTCTAGCGGGAGATATGAGCAGTTCTTC
j_call: TRBJ1-4; clone_size: -; d_call: -; v_call: TRBV7-9; cdr3_aa: CSSSLLRGQGISEKLFF; cdr3_nt: TGTTCCAGCAGCTTATTGCGTGGTCAGGGGATTTCAGAAAAACTGTTTTTT
j_call: TRBJ2-7; clone_size: -; d_call: -; v_call: TRBV18; cdr3_aa: CASSLQRDTNEQYF; cdr3_nt: TGTGCCAGCTCACTTCAAAGGGACACCAACGAGCAGTACTTC
j_call: TRBJ2-2; clone_size: few; d_call: TRBD1; v_call: TRBV27; cdr3_aa: CASSRTGVMVPGELFF; cdr3_nt: TGTGCCAGCAGCCGGACAGGGGTTATGGTTCCCGGGGAGCTGTTTTTT
j_call: TRBJ1-1; clone_size: -; d_call: -; v_call: TRBV6-1; cdr3_aa: CASSAPTEAFF; cdr3_nt: TGTGCCAGCAGTGCCCCAACTGAAGCTTTCTTT
j_call: TRBJ2-5; clone_size: -; d_call: TRBD2; v_call: TRBV15; cdr3_aa: CATSRDSTRSSGTQETQYF; cdr3_nt: TGTGCCACCAGCAGAGATTCAACCCGGAGTAGCGGGACCCAAGAGACCCAGTACTTC
j_call: TRBJ2-7; clone_size: -; d_call: TRBD1; v_call: TRBV4-2; cdr3_aa: CASSLSPGQGSYEQYF; cdr3_nt: TGTGCCAGCAGCCTATCTCCGGGACAGGGATCCTACGAGCAGTACTTC
j_call: TRBJ1-6; clone_size: -; d_call: -; v_call: TRBV7-9; cdr3_aa: CASSLGTGSSPLHF; cdr3_nt: TGTGCCAGCAGCTTGGGAACAGGGAGTTCACCCCTCCACTTT
j_call: TRBJ2-7; clone_size: -; d_call: TRBD1; v_call: TRBV15; cdr3_aa: CATSRAGQGKEQYF; cdr3_nt: TGTGCCACCAGCAGAGCTGGACAGGGGAAGGAGCAGTACTTC
j_call: TRBJ2-5; clone_size: few; d_call: TRBD2; v_call: TRBV28; cdr3_aa: CASSRTSGSPGGTQYF; cdr3_nt: TGTGCCAGCAGCCGGACTAGCGGGAGCCCGGGAGGGACCCAGTACTTC
j_call: TRBJ2-7; clone_size: once; d_call: TRBD2; v_call: TRBV2; cdr3_aa: CASSTGLALPYEQYF; cdr3_nt: TGTGCCAGCAGCACCGGACTAGCGCTTCCCTACGAGCAGTACTTC
j_call: TRBJ1-1; clone_size: -; d_call: TRBD1; v_call: TRBV13; cdr3_aa: CASSFLTGWNTEAFF; cdr3_nt: TGTGCCAGCAGCTTTTTGACAGGGTGGAACACTGAAGCTTTCTTT
j_call: TRBJ1-3; clone_size: -; d_call: -; v_call: TRBV7-8; cdr3_aa: CASSFLGSGNTIYF; cdr3_nt: TGTGCCAGCAGCTTCCTAGGCTCTGGAAACACCATATATTTT
j_call: TRBJ1-1; clone_size: -; d_call: -; v_call: TRBV18; cdr3_aa: CASSPSSGGNTEAFF; cdr3_nt: TGTGCCAGCTCACCATCCTCGGGGGGGAACACTGAAGCTTTCTTT
j_call: TRBJ1-2; clone_size: once; d_call: -; v_call: TRBV4-2; cdr3_aa: CASSQDRPGMEGYTF; cdr3_nt: TGTGCCAGCAGCCAAGATCGTCCCGGGATGGAGGGCTACACCTTC
j_call: TRBJ2-3; clone_size: -; d_call: TRBD1; v_call: TRBV7-7; cdr3_aa: CASSLAQGAHTQYF; cdr3_nt: TGTGCCAGCAGCTTAGCGCAGGGGGCCCATACGCAGTATTTT